This TCR beta chain was found in a study of cytomegalovirus exposure and HLA in healthy donors (dated by TCRdb to 2016 to 2017). Regarding the research as a whole: An earlier analysis of some 620 of the donors reported 276 Gb of sequence data and 100 million to 120 million unique TCR beta sequences obtained from about 180 million T cells. All discovery cohort repertoires had been generated on a single sequencing platform. On average, 235,054 unique TCR beta nucleotide sequences were sequenced per donor among a few hundred genotyped donors of the cohort, with 15% to 20% of those sequences being non-productive. The number of typed donors differed by locus: about 620-630 for A, B, C, DRB1 and DQB1; 522 for DQA1; approximately 600 for DPA1; and some 430 for DPB1. Roughly five DR-DQ haplotypes were handled as single units for association and clustering because linkage in the cohort was strong. Along with the approximately 620-subject first cohort, a separate validation cohort of over 90 different subjects was used. An earlier analysis of some 600 of the donors applied high-throughput TCR beta sequencing to assess whether each TCR beta V gene segment acted as functional or pseudogenic. The genetic ancestry cluster associated with self-reported Caucasian donors included 81% of the 350 to 500 genotyped donors. To study patterns of TCR occurrence, a later analysis re-analyzed previously published TCR beta repertoires from hundreds of donors and added high-resolution HLA genotyping. Donor age, sex, ethnicity and CMV serostatus were compiled alongside the repertoire data. HLA typing included class I and class II loci at four-digit resolution. A later genetic analysis used genome-wide SNP genotypes for about 60% of the roughly 670 donors, treating that subset as a discovery cohort. The study aimed to test whether signatures of past pathogen exposure could be identified by cataloging public T cell receptors. Rather than using new phenotypic data, the later analysis identified candidate immune exposures from TCR beta sequences and from how often those sequences occurred across donors. High-throughput TCR immunosequencing, statistical association of individual TCRs with disease status, and machine learning were combined to predict cytomegalovirus infection status. The T cell repertoires of 666 subjects were profiled by immunosequencing and related to cytomegalovirus serostatus. Roughly 300 gigabases of sequencing data and 75 million to 85 million unique TCR sequences made up an early release that covered approximately 700 HLA-typed donors.

The investigation overall reported the following: Compared with equally common non-associated chains, HLA-associated TCR beta chains in a later analysis were more clonally expanded and had lower generation probabilities. Cytomegalovirus status was reported to be diagnosed by the classifier with high specificity and sensitivity in both the original and validation cohorts. Because the 87-base-pair reads could not distinguish some IMGT-functional V segments, including TRBV6-2 and TRBV6-3, those segments were excluded. The cohort was sequenced for TCR beta chains only, and without alpha or paired-chain data the features that could be detected were limited. A cluster of highly shared sequence variants was judged likely to be a technical artifact of the sequencing pipeline. The only immune exposure information available for the cohort was CMV serostatus. A later analysis associated 15,000 or so TCR beta sequences with specific HLA alleles at a false discovery rate of 0.05. Broadly in line with IMGT annotations, most TCR beta V segments showed up in productive rearrangements about 87% or about 30% of the time in an earlier analysis of a few hundred of the donors. According to a later analysis, most CMV-associated TCR beta chains appeared to be HLA-restricted, and the HLA associations seemed to be driven largely by CMV exposure. Compared with the approximately 700-donor mean, donors in an Asian-associated ancestry cluster had fewer N-insertions in productive TCRs, according to a later genetic analysis. Sequencing depth was assumed to be roughly uniform across donors in the presence/absence analyses, though that assumption may not hold. Because HLA typing was unavailable for some donors at each locus, only the typed subset was used in association tests. A total of around 150 TCR beta chains were listed by the study as associated with cytomegalovirus. A later analysis found that TCR association rates varied across HLA loci, with DRB1 alleles showing the most associated TCRs and HLA-C alleles the fewest. Because counts were too low, approximately 18 rarely observed V segments, including chromosome 9 orphons, were excluded from the earlier analysis of a few hundred of the donors. Several of the top co-occurrence clusters appeared to be linked to parvovirus B19, influenza, CMV and Epstein-Barr virus, according to a later analysis. In vitro tests confirmed that a few of the cytomegalovirus-associated TCR beta chains recognize cytomegalovirus antigens. A further reported finding was that TCR beta sequences accurately predicted the HLA-A and HLA-B alleles for most subjects in the first cohort. Correlated functional status among segregating V segments might be attributable to linkage disequilibrium, but an unknown experimental factor could not be ruled out. While some public TCRs were present in many individuals, most TCR sequences turned up only very rarely across donors. The authors suggested that the approach could potentially be extended to other disease states and immunological phenotypes. In a later genetic analysis, a missense DCLRE1C variant was associated with V-gene and J-gene trimming of TCR beta chains, and the association was replicated in an independent cohort. When HLA alleles, especially DR and DQ, strongly co-occurred, attributing TCR associations to individual alleles was difficult.

Of note for this clone: Which antigen it targets is not known. No base quality values were provided; no much bigger clone lies one nucleotide off.

The cohort was made up of 666 healthy bone marrow donors. At the time of sampling, all cohort members were nominally healthy, though unrecorded immune exposures were likely present. The donor tested CMV seropositive, placing the donor among the approximately 290 seropositive members of the cohort. Every donor gave a peripheral blood sample, and the peripheral blood mononuclear cells from that sample were used for TCR beta sequencing. The Qiagen DNeasy Blood Extraction Kit was used to extract genomic DNA from the blood cell samples. CDR1 and CDR2, looked up from the germline V gene, are SGHDT and YYEEEE. From the cysteine through the phenylalanine, the CDR3 covers 14 amino acids. Only the CDR3 DNA is retained, 42 bases long and in frame from the first base. At the junction V is shortened by 1 base and J by 5 bases, with 12 bases in between. The method was the immunoSEQ multiplex PCR assay. For the multiplex PCR, a mixture combining 60 forward primers for TCR Vbeta segments and 13 reverse primers for TCR Jbeta segments was used. The CDR3 region of rearranged TCR beta genes was amplified from genomic DNA by a multiplex PCR assay. The Illumina HiSeq System was used to sequence the amplified TCR beta libraries as 87-base-pair reads. The authors' pipeline ran thus. A later analysis counted about 80 million unique TCR beta chains across the 690 or so repertoires, and roughly 9.9 million of these chains were shared by at least two donors. Raw reads were error-corrected and collapsed into unique sequences with a nearest-neighbor algorithm that merged closely related sequences to remove PCR and sequencing errors. V, D and J gene segments were assigned by aligning CDR3 sequences to IMGT reference sequences. For a sequence to be retained, at least a six-nucleotide match to both a V gene segment and a J gene segment was required. A rearrangement counted as productive if the CDR3 had no stop codons and remained in frame with V and J, and every other rearrangement counted as non-productive. CDR3 was defined by IMGT convention, running from the second conserved V-encoded cysteine to the conserved J-encoded phenylalanine. In an earlier analysis of roughly 610 of the donors, sequences lacking an unambiguous match to a single V gene segment were excluded. An earlier analysis of around 600 of the donors classified V segments as functional when productive rearrangements were above 56.7% and as segregating when the standard deviation between donors was above 5%. To diagnose cytomegalovirus status from the catalog of TCR beta chain sequences, a statistical classification framework was built. In a later analysis, V and J genes were assigned by comparing TCR nucleotide sequences against IMGT/GENE-DB human TR gene sequences. A later analysis assigned CDR3 sequences and most-parsimonious VDJ recombination scenarios with the TCRdist pipeline. In a later analysis, each TCR beta chain was defined by its CDR3 amino acid sequence together with its V-gene family, and reads without a unique V-gene family were excluded. As a way to deal with suspected cross-contamination and a sequencing artifact, a later analysis dropped more than 500 nucleotide sequences that were highly shared and had low generation probability. A later analysis calculated a clonal expansion index for each public chain from normalized within-repertoire ranks of inferred template counts. In a later analysis, generation probabilities were computed with a VDJ recombination model fitted to out-of-frame rearrangements, and the resulting probabilities were checked against IGoR. Hypergeometric tests were used in a later analysis to score TCR-TCR, TCR-HLA and TCR-CMV co-occurrence, with a repertoire-size bias correction applied to the TCR pairs. False discovery rates were estimated in a later analysis by permuting HLA or CMV assignments 20 times. In a later analysis, co-occurring TCRs were grouped with DBSCAN, and TCRdist sequence similarity was added when clustering was performed within HLA-allele-positive subsets. For co-occurrence clustering, repertoires with fewer than 30,000 or more than 120,000 public chains were excluded, along with five or six repertoires with anomalous nucleotide sharing. The table was pulled from immuneACCESS by TCRdb, which kept in-frame rearrangements only. Such tables lose some clones; where checked, under half of the loss comes from unresolved V genes, and the rest has no known cause. V, J and clone size derive from that table, while D and trimming were established from the DNA sequence. For this sample the table gives 80,000 to 130,000 clones, of which approximately 70% were detected only once. Jointly, the top ten make up more than 4.5% of the sample.

Material: PBMCs. The rearranged chain carries TRBV5-6 and TRBJ2-5, and possibly TRBD2, on 6 matching bases. This clonotype originated in a woman aged 18 to 35 in good health and CMV-seropositive. The CDR3 sequence is CASSLRRGGETQYF. The DNA is TGTGCCAGCAGCTTGCGTCGGGGAGGCGAGACCCAGTACTTC.